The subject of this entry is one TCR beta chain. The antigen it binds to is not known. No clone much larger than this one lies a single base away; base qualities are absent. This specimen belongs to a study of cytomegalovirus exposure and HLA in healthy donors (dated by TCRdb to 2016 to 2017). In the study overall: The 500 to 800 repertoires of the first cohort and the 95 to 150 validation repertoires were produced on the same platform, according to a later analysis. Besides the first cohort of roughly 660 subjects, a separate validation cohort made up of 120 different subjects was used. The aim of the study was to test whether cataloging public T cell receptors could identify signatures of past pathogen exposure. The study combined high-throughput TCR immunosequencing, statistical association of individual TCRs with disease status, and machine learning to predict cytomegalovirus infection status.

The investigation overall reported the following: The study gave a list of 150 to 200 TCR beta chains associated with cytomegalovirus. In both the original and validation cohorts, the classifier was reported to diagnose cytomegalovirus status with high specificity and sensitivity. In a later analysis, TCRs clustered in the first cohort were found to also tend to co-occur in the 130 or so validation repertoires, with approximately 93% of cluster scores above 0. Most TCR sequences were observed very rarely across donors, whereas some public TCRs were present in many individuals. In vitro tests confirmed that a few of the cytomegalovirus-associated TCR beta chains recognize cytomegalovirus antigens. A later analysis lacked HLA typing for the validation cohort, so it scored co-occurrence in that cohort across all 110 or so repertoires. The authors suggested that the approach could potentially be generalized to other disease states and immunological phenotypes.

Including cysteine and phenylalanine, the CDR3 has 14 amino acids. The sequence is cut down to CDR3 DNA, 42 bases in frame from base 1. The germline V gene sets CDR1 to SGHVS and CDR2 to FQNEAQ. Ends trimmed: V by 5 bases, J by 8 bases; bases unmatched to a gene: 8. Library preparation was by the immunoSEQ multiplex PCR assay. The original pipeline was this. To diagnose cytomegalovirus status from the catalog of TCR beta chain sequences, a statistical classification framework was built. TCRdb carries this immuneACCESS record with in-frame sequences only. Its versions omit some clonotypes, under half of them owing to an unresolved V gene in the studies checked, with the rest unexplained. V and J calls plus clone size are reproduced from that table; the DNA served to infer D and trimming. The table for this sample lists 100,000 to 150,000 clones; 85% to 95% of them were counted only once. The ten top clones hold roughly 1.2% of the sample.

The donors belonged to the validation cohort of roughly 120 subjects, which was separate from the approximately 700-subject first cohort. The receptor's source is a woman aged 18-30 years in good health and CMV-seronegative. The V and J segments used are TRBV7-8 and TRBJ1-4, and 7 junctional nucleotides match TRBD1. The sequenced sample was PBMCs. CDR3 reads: CASSPRQGQEKLFF. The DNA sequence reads TGTGCCAGCAGCCCTCGACAGGGACAGGAAAAACTGTTTTTT. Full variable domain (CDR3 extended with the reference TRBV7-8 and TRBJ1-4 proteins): GAGVSQSPRYKVAKRGQDVALRCDPISGHVSLFWYQQALGQGPEFLTYFQNEAQLDKSGLPSDRFFAERPEGSVSTLKIQRTQQEDSAVYLCASSPRQGQEKLFFGSGTQLSVL.